This entry is about one T cell receptor beta chain. Its antigen is not known. The PCR used 60 Vbeta and 13 Jbeta primers. Some clones are missing from TCRdb's copy, which holds only in-frame ones; the method was immunoSEQ multiplex PCR. The table includes over 150,000 clones, 80% detected once. The data were taken from a study of cytomegalovirus exposure and HLA in healthy donors. Study-level results: The Asian-associated ancestry cluster reportedly had fewer N-insertions than the approximately 690-donor mean in a later analysis. Several top significant clusters appeared, in a later analysis, to be linked to common viral pathogens. In an earlier analysis, most TCR beta V segments were productive about 87% or about 30% of the time.

The CDR3 loop spans 15 amino acids. The trim removed 0 bases at V and 9 bases at J, leaving 7 bases unmatched. Germline CDR1 LNHNV, CDR2 YYDKDF (reference sequence). The TCR originated in a young man in good health and CMV-seropositive. V usage is TRBV15 and J usage is TRBJ1-5; 8 bases line up with TRBD1. The specimen was PBMCs. The CDR3 sequence: CATSRDRGHGGPQHF. The CDR3 DNA sequence: TGTGCCACCAGCAGAGACAGGGGGCACGGCGGGCCCCAGCATTTT.